The TCR beta chain under discussion was sequenced for a study of response to subunit inactivated influenza vaccine. MiXCR, run by TCRdb on the RT-PCR reads, gives a single entry per CDR3 protein. Counted here are some 200,000 distinct CDR3 sequences, 10% to 15% occurring once; the ten biggest clones make up about 29%. The CDR3 consists of 15 residues. Germline loops: CDR1 MGHRA, CDR2 YSYEKL. The V gene end was trimmed by 4 bases and the J gene end by 7 bases; junction bases not matched to a gene: 8. This clonotype was seen more than once but under ten times. This same sample was also taken into another study, of T cells expressing NK-cell markers. This second study notes: In generating TCR beta cDNA, 5'RACE template switching with UMIs was used. Seropositivity for HCMV was found in seven of the eight sequenced donors, with one seronegative.

This sample comprised CD8+ T cells sorted from PBMCs, obtained 12 days after vaccination. This rearrangement joins TRBV4-1 to TRBJ2-7, with 12 bases identical to TRBD1. This TCR was sampled from a man aged 45 to 65 who received an inactivated influenza vaccine. The CDR3, as DNA: TGCGCCAGCAGCCTTTCGGGACAGGGGGCTGGAGAGCAGTACTTC. It specifies CASSLSGQGAGEQYF.